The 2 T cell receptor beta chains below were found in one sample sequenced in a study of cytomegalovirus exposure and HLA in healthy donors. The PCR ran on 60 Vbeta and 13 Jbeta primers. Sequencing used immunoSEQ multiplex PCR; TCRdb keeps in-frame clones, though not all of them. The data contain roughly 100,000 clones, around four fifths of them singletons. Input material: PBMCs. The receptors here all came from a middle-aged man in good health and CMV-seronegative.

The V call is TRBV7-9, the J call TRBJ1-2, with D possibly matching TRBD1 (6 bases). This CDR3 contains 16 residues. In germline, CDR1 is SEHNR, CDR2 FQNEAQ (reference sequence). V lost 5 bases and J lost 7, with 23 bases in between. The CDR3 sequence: CASSPRGSQGWFGYTF. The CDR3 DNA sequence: TGTGCCAGCAGCCCCAGAGGGAGTCAGGGGTGGTTTGGCTACACCTTC.

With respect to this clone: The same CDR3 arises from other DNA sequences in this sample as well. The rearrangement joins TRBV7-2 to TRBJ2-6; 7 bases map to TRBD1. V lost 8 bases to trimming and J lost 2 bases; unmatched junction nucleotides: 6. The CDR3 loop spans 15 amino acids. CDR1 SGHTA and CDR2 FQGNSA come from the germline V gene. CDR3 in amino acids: CASHPGGAGANVLTF. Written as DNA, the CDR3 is TGTGCCAGCCACCCAGGGGGAGCTGGGGCCAACGTCCTGACTTTC.